These 31 T cell receptor beta chains came from one sample sequenced in a study of identical twins (dated by TCRdb to 2015 to 2016). The library was made by 5' RACE. Sequencing took place on an Illumina HiSeq 2000. The public reads were quality trimmed at Q25 with fastp and then assembled into clones with MiXCR by TCRdb, keeping productive beta chains. Every distinct CDR3 protein forms one entry, paired with its most common genes and DNA. For this sample there are hundreds of thousands of distinct CDR3 sequences; approximately 13% appear just once. The biggest ten clones account for around 7.2% of the sample. These data also formed part of another study, on yellow fever vaccine responses in identical twins.

Input material: CD8+ T cells sorted from blood. These receptors were taken from a woman under 30 in good health.

The chain carries TRBV6-4 and TRBJ2-7; 13 bases fit TRBD2. V lost 2 bases, J lost 9 bases, and 16 bases stayed unmatched. CDR3 length: 18 amino acids. Germline V CDR1 and CDR2: MRHNA, SNTAGT. CDR3 sequence: CASSDRGLAGVPAGRQYF. In nucleotides, the CDR3 is TGTGCCAGCAGTGACCGTGGACTAGCGGGAGTCCCCGCGGGCCGGCAGTACTTC.

The chain links TRBV12-3 or TRBV12-4 to TRBJ1-1, with unresolved D. This CDR3 is 13 amino acids long. V lost 5 bases and J 4 bases, leaving 11 bases between the germline ends. This CDR3 reads CASSTDWGTEAFF. The CDR3, as DNA: TGTGCCAGCAGTACTGACTGGGGCACTGAAGCTTTCTTT.

This clonotype was recorded a few times. Here the CDR3 DNA reads TGTGCCAGCAGTTACGATCCTAGCGGGAGGGCCGGCGGGGAGCTGTTTTTT. Translating it yields CASSYDPSGRAGGELFF. This chain links TRBV6-5 with TRBJ2-2, with 12 bases matching TRBD2. Germline V gene lookup returns CDR1 MNHEY and CDR2 SVGAGI. V dropped 2 bases and J dropped 7; count of bases not matched to a gene: 8. This CDR3 is built from 17 residues.

This clonotype has a handful of counts. The chain joins TRBV12-3 or TRBV12-4 to TRBJ2-7, with 7 bases that match TRBD2. The CDR3 consists of 14 residues. Trimming cost V 6 bases and J 3 bases; bases outside gene matches: 8. CDR3: CASRSSGFNYEQYF. The CDR3 DNA reads TGTGCCAGCAGGTCTAGCGGATTCAACTACGAGCAGTACTTC.

The V call is TRBV3-1, the J call TRBJ1-6; possible D gene TRBD1, 5 bases. Germline CDR1 LGHDT, CDR2 YNNKEL (reference sequence). The V and J ends lost 0 bases and 10 bases respectively, with 13 bases between them. The CDR3 has 15 amino acids. The CDR3 reads CASSQEDRGDSPLHF. Here the CDR3 DNA reads TGTGCCAGCAGCCAAGAGGATCGGGGGGACTCACCCCTCCACTTT.

In this sample, this clonotype turned up a few times. The CDR3: CASSSLQGIEETQYF. CDR3 coding DNA: TGTGCCAGCAGCTCTTTACAGGGGATAGAGGAGACCCAGTACTTC. The J gene is TRBJ2-5, the V gene TRBV7-6; 7 positions match TRBD1. CDR1 SGHVS and CDR2 FNYEAQ come from the germline V gene. Germline trimming cut 4 bases from V and 5 bases from J; bases unmatched to any gene: 10. The CDR3 is made up of 15 amino acids.

This clonotype was observed many times. The chain combines TRBV4-1 with TRBJ1-1; D ambiguous. The CDR3 contains 15 residues. Trimming took 0 bases from V and 2 from J, leaving 10 bases between them. The germline V gene encodes CDR1 MGHRA and CDR2 YSYEKL. The CDR3 loop reads CASSQDEGGNTEAFF. As DNA, the CDR3 is TGCGCCAGCAGCCAAGATGAAGGCGGTAACACTGAAGCTTTCTTT.

This clonotype was counted at least ten times. The V call is TRBV6-1, the J call TRBJ2-5; no reliable D call. Germline V gene sequence: CDR1 MNHNS, CDR2 SASEGT. The CDR3 totals 16 residues. V lost 6 bases and J 0 bases, leaving 17 bases between the germline ends. The CDR3 protein is CASSPGQLEYQETQYF. In nucleotides, the CDR3 is TGTGCCAGCAGCCCCGGCCAACTGGAATACCAAGAGACCCAGTACTTC.

This chain uses TRBV3-1 with TRBJ2-3; D is possibly TRBD2 (5 bases). Trimming removed 1 base at V and 6 bases at J, with 8 bases between. The CDR3 contains 13 residues. Germline lookup yields CDR1 LGHDT and CDR2 YNNKEL (reference sequence). The CDR3, as DNA: TGTGCCAGCAGCCAAGGGGTAGCGGATACGCAGTATTTT. As protein: CASSQGVADTQYF.

The V gene is TRBV7-8, the J gene TRBJ2-3, with 7 bases that match TRBD2. The V gene end was trimmed by 0 bases and the J gene end by 5 bases; junction bases not matched to a gene: 5. The CDR3 extends over 15 amino acids. Germline CDR1 is SGHVS and CDR2 is FQNEAQ. CDR3 sequence reads: CASSLAGGSRDTQYF. The DNA for the CDR3 is TGTGCCAGCAGCTTAGCGGGCGGGAGTCGAGATACGCAGTATTTT.

This clonotype was observed many times. V gene TRBV4-1 combines with J gene TRBJ2-1; maybe TRBD1 (5 bases). Germline loops: CDR1 MGHRA, CDR2 YSYEKL. The CDR3 runs to 14 residues. The ends were cut back, 0 bases at V and 5 bases at J, with 8 bases in the middle. The CDR3 reads CASSQDETDNEQFF. The CDR3 region has the DNA TGCGCCAGCAGCCAAGATGAGACAGACAATGAGCAGTTCTTC.

This clonotype was counted a few times. This rearrangement joins TRBV20-1 to TRBJ2-5; tentative D call: TRBD2 (5 bases). V lost 6 bases to trimming and J lost 1 base, with 15 bases between them. The CDR3 totals 14 residues. Germline V gene lookup returns CDR1 DFQATT and CDR2 SNEGSKA (reference sequence). CDR3 amino acids: CSAHPDEGQETQYF. The CDR3 DNA reads TGCAGTGCCCACCCAGACGAGGGCCAAGAGACCCAGTACTTC.

The V and J genes are TRBV15 and TRBJ2-2, with 8 bases that match TRBD2. Trimming cost V 1 base and J 4 bases; bases outside gene matches: 11. CDR1 LNHNV and CDR2 YYDKDF come from the germline V gene (reference sequence). The CDR3 sequence is 18 residues long. The DNA for the CDR3 is TGTGCCACCAGCAGAGGCAACGCGGGGGGCCGACGCACCGGGGAGCTGTTTTTT. Amino acid sequence: CATSRGNAGGRRTGELFF.

This clonotype came up a few times. The J gene is TRBJ2-1, the V gene TRBV7-8; the match to TRBD1 covers 7 bases. Germline V gene lookup returns CDR1 SGHVS and CDR2 FQNEAQ. The CDR3 is 15 amino acids. The V gene end was trimmed by 5 bases and the J gene end by 4 bases; junction bases not matched to a gene: 8. In DNA, the CDR3 is TGTGCCAGCAGCCCCGGGACAGCAGCATACAATGAGCAGTTCTTC. It specifies CASSPGTAAYNEQFF.

The chain uses TRBV20-1 and TRBJ2-1; TRBD2 agrees at 9 bases. The V and J ends lost 6 bases and 2 bases, in that order; junction bases with no gene match: 5. Germline CDR1 reads DFQATT; CDR2 reads SNEGSKA (reference sequence). This CDR3 has 14 residues. The CDR3 region is CSAETSGAYNEQFF. The CDR3 DNA is TGCAGTGCGGAGACTAGCGGTGCCTACAATGAGCAGTTCTTC.

This clonotype was seen ten or more times. The CDR3 region is CASSLTGQSYEQYF. The CDR3 DNA is TGTGCCAGCAGCTTAACGGGACAATCCTACGAGCAGTACTTC. The chain uses TRBV7-9 and TRBJ2-7, with a tentative D call TRBD1 (6 bases). Germline V gene data show CDR1 as SEHNR and CDR2 as FQNEAQ (reference sequence). The CDR3 covers 14 residues. V gave up 2 bases and J gave up 1 base, with 9 bases separating them.

The rearrangement links TRBV27 to TRBJ2-1; 10 bases are a match to TRBD1. CDR3 length: 19 amino acids. J lost 0 bases, V lost 6 bases, and 14 bases had no gene match. Germline CDR1 and CDR2: MNHEY and SMNVEV (reference sequence). The CDR3: CASRPGQGFLSGSYNEQFF. DNA of the CDR3: TGTGCCAGCAGGCCGGGACAGGGGTTTCTATCGGGCTCCTACAATGAGCAGTTCTTC.

This clonotype was counted a few times. This sequence joins TRBV14 and TRBJ2-1; D is unclear. The ends were cut back, 1 base at V and 2 bases at J, with 12 bases in the middle. The CDR3 extends over 16 amino acids. Per the germline V gene, CDR1 is SGHDN and CDR2 is FVKESK. This CDR3 is CASSQALGFPYNEQFF. The CDR3 bases are TGTGCCAGCAGCCAAGCCTTGGGGTTTCCCTACAATGAGCAGTTCTTC. Based on the CDR3 plus reference TRBV14 and TRBJ2-1, the full variable domain is EAGVTQFPSHSVIEKGQTVTLRCDPISGHDNLYWYRRVMGKEIKFLLHFVKESKQDESGMPNNRFLAERTGGTYSTLKVQPAELEDSGVYFCASSQALGFPYNEQFFGPGTRLTVL.

This clonotype came up a few times. V gene TRBV4-1 combines with J gene TRBJ2-3, with D perhaps TRBD2 (6 bases). This CDR3 is 17 amino acids long. Germline-derived CDR1 and CDR2 are MGHRA and YSYEKL. V dropped 4 bases and J dropped 0 bases, with 17 bases sitting between them. The CDR3: CASSLAGRGSSTDTQYF. The CDR3 DNA reads TGCGCCAGCAGCCTCGCCGGACGGGGGTCTAGCACAGATACGCAGTATTTT.

The J gene is TRBJ2-3, the V gene TRBV9, with unresolved D. Germline values: CDR1 SGDLS, CDR2 YYNGEE. The V and J ends lost 6 bases and 1 base respectively, with 12 bases between them. CDR3 length: 14 amino acids. CDR3 coding DNA: TGTGCCAGCAACCTAAATGGGGGCACAGATACGCAGTATTTT. Protein: CASNLNGGTDTQYF.

This clonotype was seen at least ten times. The genes are TRBV15 and TRBJ2-5, with D unresolved. Germline values: CDR1 LNHNV, CDR2 YYDKDF (reference sequence). Trimming removed 1 base from V and 0 bases from J, with 12 bases in between. The CDR3 is made up of 16 amino acids. CDR3 sequence (DNA): TGTGCCACCAGCAGAGCCGCCCCGGTGGACCAAGAGACCCAGTACTTC. Residues: CATSRAAPVDQETQYF. Full variable domain (remainder filled in from reference TRBV15 and TRBJ2-5): DAMVIQNPRYQVTQFGKPVTLSCSQTLNHNVMYWYQQKSSQAPKLLFHYYDKDFNNEADTPDNFQSRRPNTSFCFLDIRSPGLGDTAMYLCATSRAAPVDQETQYFGPGTRLLVL.

This clonotype showed up just a few times. This rearrangement joins TRBV14 to TRBJ2-7; TRBD2 aligns across 10 bases. From germline, CDR1 is SGHDN and CDR2 FVKESK. The V and J ends lost 0 bases and 7 bases, in that order; junction bases with no gene match: 6. The CDR3 totals 15 residues. CDR3 sequence (DNA): TGTGCCAGCAGCCAAGACCCTAGCGGGAGTTGGGAGCAGTACTTC. Encoded protein: CASSQDPSGSWEQYF. The complete variable domain, with remaining parts taken from reference TRBV14 and TRBJ2-7, reads EAGVTQFPSHSVIEKGQTVTLRCDPISGHDNLYWYRRVMGKEIKFLLHFVKESKQDESGMPNNRFLAERTGGTYSTLKVQPAELEDSGVYFCASSQDPSGSWEQYFGPGTRLTVT.

In this sample, this clonotype turned up a few times. The J gene is TRBJ2-7, the V gene TRBV5-1, with D unclear. Trimming pared 4 bases from V and 1 base from J, leaving 12 bases between. CDR3 size: 14 residues. Germline CDR1 is SGHRS and CDR2 is YFSETQ. The chain's CDR3 is CASSPTTTSYEQYF. In nucleotides, the CDR3 is TGCGCCAGCAGCCCGACAACAACTTCCTACGAGCAGTACTTC.

This clonotype appeared a few times. The V call is TRBV9, the J call TRBJ2-3; no definite D call. Germline V lookup: CDR1 SGDLS, CDR2 YYNGEE. The CDR3 has 12 amino acids. The V end was cut by 3 bases, the J end by 5 bases, with 7 bases between. The CDR3 region has the DNA TGTGCCAGCAGCGCCTACGGAGATACGCAGTATTTT. As protein: CASSAYGDTQYF.

This chain uses TRBV11-2 with TRBJ2-7; 10 positions match TRBD1. Germline CDR1 and CDR2: SGHAT and FQNNGV. The CDR3 runs to 12 residues. The CDR3 DNA follows: TGTGCCAGCAGCTTAGGCGGGGGGACAGGGGTCGTC. Amino acids: CASSLGGGTGVV.

This clonotype has ten or more counts. V is TRBV28 and J is TRBJ2-5; no clear D gene. Between the trimmed V and J ends, which lost 1 base and 0 bases, there was a span of 6 bases. CDR3 length: 14 residues. Germline assignment: CDR1 MDHEN and CDR2 SYDVKM. The CDR3 loop is CASSLSQYQETQYF. The DNA of the CDR3 is TGTGCCAGCAGTTTATCCCAGTACCAAGAGACCCAGTACTTC. Drawing the rest from reference TRBV28 and TRBJ2-5, the complete variable domain is DVKVTQSSRYLVKRTGEKVFLECVQDMDHENMFWYRQDPGLGLRLIYFSYDVKMKEKGDIPEGYSVSREKKERFSLILESASTNQTSMYLCASSLSQYQETQYFGPGTRLLVL.

V is TRBV3-1 and J is TRBJ1-6; D not resolved. The CDR3 has 17 amino acids. Germline CDR1 is LGHDT and CDR2 is YNNKEL (reference sequence). V was clipped by 0 bases and J by 7 bases, with 16 bases between them. In DNA form, the CDR3 reads TGTGCCAGCAGCCAAGAGGCCGCTCGAGGTTGGAATTCACCCCTCCACTTT. Encoded protein: CASSQEAARGWNSPLHF.

In this sample, this clonotype turned up a few times. The J gene is TRBJ2-5, the V gene TRBV6-5; a weak D match, TRBD2 (5 bases). CDR3 length: 15 residues. The V gene lost 2 bases and the J gene lost 5 bases, with 15 bases spanning the gap. Germline lookup yields CDR1 MNHEY and CDR2 SVGAGI. The CDR3 DNA is TGTGCCAGCAGTTACGTGGCTAGCTCTGGGGAGACCCAGTACTTC. Its translation is CASSYVASSGETQYF.

The J gene is TRBJ2-3, the V gene TRBV20-1; TRBD1 might be the D (5 bases). Germline CDR1 DFQATT, CDR2 SNEGSKA (reference sequence). This CDR3 spans 13 amino acids. V dropped 5 bases and J dropped 1 base, with 10 bases sitting between them. The CDR3 region is CSAPLGGTDTQYF. The CDR3 bases are TGCAGTGCTCCCCTAGGGGGCACAGATACGCAGTATTTT.

The J gene is TRBJ1-2, the V gene TRBV2, with D hard to call. The germline gives CDR1 SNHLY, CDR2 FYNNEI. The CDR3 length is 14 residues. V was pared by 8 bases and J by 6 bases, with 19 bases between. In DNA form, the CDR3 reads TGTGCCAGCCCGGGTGTAGATTTTGGAGATGGCTACACCTTC. It yields the protein CASPGVDFGDGYTF.

The gene calls are TRBV7-6 and TRBJ2-2; tentatively, D is TRBD1 or TRBD2 (5 bases each). The CDR3 totals 15 residues. Germline assignment: CDR1 SGHVS and CDR2 FNYEAQ. Trimming cost V 0 bases and J 3 bases, with 8 bases left between them. Here the CDR3 DNA reads TGTGCCAGCAGCTTAGCCGGGGCTGACACCGGGGAGCTGTTTTTT. The encoded protein is CASSLAGADTGELFF.